These 5 T cell receptor beta chains were sequenced from one sample in a study of blood T cells in healthy people across ages. Primed by a sample-barcoded 5' primer and a J-beta primer mix, a second PCR proceeded for 7 to 11 cycles. TCRdb re-derived calls from the 5' RACE reads in MiXCR, one entry per CDR3 protein. The data show about a million distinct CDR3 sequences, 35% to 40% seen once. Material for sequencing was blood. These receptors came from a man younger than 35 in good health.

The rearrangement uses TRBV12-3 or TRBV12-4 and TRBJ2-1, with 10 bases aligning to TRBD1. The trim removed 5 bases at V and 9 bases at J, leaving 7 bases unmatched. The CDR3 consists of 14 residues. The CDR3 DNA reads as TGTGCCAGCAGTGCGCGGGACAGGGGTTTTGAGCAGTTCTTC. Translating it yields CASSARDRGFEQFF.

In its sample, this clonotype was seen a few times. The chain uses TRBV2 and TRBJ2-2, with TRBD1 matching over 9 bases. Germline V CDR1 and CDR2: SNHLY, FYNNEI. This CDR3 region has 14 residues. The V segment lost 1 base and the J segment 6 bases; nucleotides outside the gene matches: 0. CDR3 amino acids: CASSEDRGPGELFF. CDR3 nucleotide sequence: TGTGCCAGCAGTGAAGACAGGGGGCCCGGGGAGCTGTTTTTT.

Here the CDR3 reads CSASLAGATDTQYF. The CDR3 nucleotides are TGCAGTGCTAGCCTAGCGGGGGCCACAGATACGCAGTATTTT. The chain combines TRBV20-1 with TRBJ2-3; 10 bases map to TRBD2. V trimming: 3 bases; J trimming: 2 bases; junction bases outside the gene matches: 2. CDR1 DFQATT and CDR2 SNEGSKA come from the germline V gene (reference sequence). The length of the CDR3 is 14 residues.

This CDR3 reads CASRDRANTIYF. In DNA form, the CDR3 reads TGTGCCAGCAGGGATCGGGCAAACACCATATATTTT. The chain links TRBV7-2 to TRBJ1-3; the D is unclear. The CDR3 runs to 12 residues. Looked up from germline, CDR1 is SGHTA and CDR2 is FQGNSA. The V end lost 6 bases, the J end lost 6 bases, and 9 bases lay between the germline ends.

The chain employs TRBV6-2 or TRBV6-3 and TRBJ1-2; possibly TRBD1 for D (5 bases). Germline V CDR1 and CDR2: MNHEY, SVGEGT. Trimming left V 11 bases short and J 2 bases short, with 21 bases between. The CDR3 is made up of 15 amino acids. The CDR3 protein is CAGKVRARENYGYTF. The DNA for the CDR3 is TGTGCCGGCAAAGTCCGGGCCAGGGAGAACTATGGCTACACCTTC.